These 32 T cell receptor beta chains were sequenced from one sample in a study of shared clonotypes between healthy human individuals. Sequencing was performed with immunoSEQ multiplex PCR; in TCRdb, only in-frame clones are kept and a portion is missing. Altogether over a million clones are present, roughly 96% being singletons, with the ten largest covering approximately 1.2%. Sequencing input: naive CD4+ T cells sorted from blood. The subset here: CD45RA+ positively selected. The source is a man between 25 and 39 years old in good health.

V is TRBV7-2 and J is TRBJ2-7, with 7 bases aligning to TRBD1. The V segment lost 4 bases and the J segment 7 bases; nucleotides outside the gene matches: 10. Germline values: CDR1 SGHTA, CDR2 FQGNSA. This CDR3 comprises 14 residues. The CDR3 loop reads CASSWGTEVTEQYF. The CDR3 bases are TGTGCCAGCAGCTGGGGGACAGAAGTTACGGAGCAGTACTTC.

The V gene is TRBV6-5, the J gene TRBJ1-2, with D perhaps TRBD1 (5 bases). Trimming took 5 bases from V and 7 from J, leaving 20 bases between them. Per the germline V gene, CDR1 is MNHEY and CDR2 is SVGAGI. The CDR3 loop spans 15 amino acids. For the CDR3, the DNA is TGTGCCAGCAGTCGTCGACAGTCAGTGAGCGGTGGCTACACCTTC. Translation: CASSRRQSVSGGYTF.

The genes are TRBV6-4 and TRBJ2-5; unclear D gene. Looked up from germline, CDR1 is MRHNA and CDR2 is SNTAGT. CDR3 length equals 13 residues. With 4 bases removed from V and 4 bases from J, the gap between germline ends came to 10 bases. The CDR3 spells CASSALFGETQYF. In DNA, the CDR3 is TGTGCCAGCAGTGCTTTGTTCGGAGAGACCCAGTACTTC.

J is TRBJ2-2 and V is TRBV27; 10 nucleotides match TRBD1. V dropped 2 bases and J dropped 6; count of bases not matched to a gene: 6. The length of the CDR3 is 16 residues. Germline CDR1 is MNHEY and CDR2 is SMNVEV (reference sequence). As DNA, the CDR3 is TGTGCCAGCAGTTTACGGACAGGGGGTTTTTCCGGGGAGCTGTTTTTT. Translating gives CASSLRTGGFSGELFF.

The gene calls are TRBV15 and TRBJ2-1; 9 bases agree with TRBD2. J gave up 7 bases and V 3 bases, and 7 bases lay outside the gene matches. The CDR3 consists of 15 residues. The V gene's germline CDR1 is LNHNV and CDR2 YYDKDF (reference sequence). Here the CDR3 DNA reads TGTGCCACCAGCAGCGGTAGCGGGAGAGTTAATGAGCAGTTCTTC. Protein: CATSSGSGRVNEQFF.

The chain joins TRBV27 to TRBJ2-7, with D possibly TRBD2 on 6 matching bases. CDR1 is MNHEY, CDR2 SMNVEV, per germline (reference sequence). The CDR3 runs to 13 residues. Trimming left V 0 bases short and J 6 bases short, with 9 bases between. CDR3: CASSLSVSGEQYF. CDR3 sequence (DNA): TGTGCCAGCAGTTTATCCGTTAGCGGCGAGCAGTACTTC.

This rearrangement joins TRBV7-2 to TRBJ2-7; D perhaps matches TRBD2 (6 bases). CDR3 size: 15 residues. Germline CDR1 SGHTA, CDR2 FQGNSA. V lost 2 bases to trimming and J lost 3 bases, with 14 bases between them. CDR3 DNA: TGTGCCAGCAGCTTACGGGAGCTACCCGACTACGAGCAGTACTTC. Residues: CASSLRELPDYEQYF.

The chain uses TRBV7-9 and TRBJ2-2; D may be TRBD2 (5 bases). CDR3 size: 14 residues. V was pared by 1 base and J by 3 bases, with 6 bases between. Germline CDR1 is SEHNR and CDR2 is FQNEAQ (reference sequence). CDR3 DNA sequence: TGTGCCAGCAGCTTAGGAGGGTACACCGGGGAGCTGTTTTTT. It encodes CASSLGGYTGELFF.

Note on this clone: The same CDR3 also results from other DNA sequences found in this sample. The chain uses TRBV29-1 and TRBJ2-5; 8 bases line up with TRBD2. The CDR3 is 12 residues long. The V gene end was trimmed by 4 bases and the J gene end by 5 bases; junction bases not matched to a gene: 3. In germline, CDR1 is SQVTM, CDR2 ANQGSEA. As DNA, the CDR3 is TGCAGCGTTGTGAGCGGGAGTGAGACCCAGTACTTC. Translating it yields CSVVSGSETQYF.

The CDR3 DNA follows: TGCAGCGCCTTCAGGACAGTTTCAGATACGCAGTATTTT. It is translated as CSAFRTVSDTQYF. V gene TRBV29-1 combines with J gene TRBJ2-3, with D perhaps TRBD1 (6 bases). V dropped 7 bases and J dropped 4 bases, with 15 bases sitting between them. Per the germline V gene, CDR1 is SQVTM and CDR2 is ANQGSEA. The length of the CDR3 is 13 residues.

This chain connects TRBV29-1 to TRBJ2-7; 9 nucleotides line up with TRBD1. V was clipped by 6 bases and J by 4 bases; unmatched bases: 10. Looked up from germline, CDR1 is SQVTM and CDR2 is ANQGSEA. The CDR3 runs 14 residues. In DNA, the CDR3 is TGCAGCGTGGGCTCCGCGACAGGGGGGTACGAGCAGTACTTC. Protein product: CSVGSATGGYEQYF.

Only a few counts were recorded for this clone. This chain uses TRBV2 with TRBJ1-1; 9 nucleotides align to TRBD1. With V trimmed by 7 bases and J by 0 bases, 3 bases remained unmatched. Germline V gene sequence: CDR1 SNHLY, CDR2 FYNNEI. The CDR3 totals 14 residues. The CDR3 DNA is TGTGCCAGCATTCGGGACAGGGTGAACACTGAAGCTTTCTTT. The encoded protein is CASIRDRVNTEAFF.

This rearrangement joins TRBV7-9 to TRBJ2-5; D ambiguous. The V gene lost 3 bases and the J gene lost 2 bases, with 7 bases spanning the gap. Germline-derived CDR1 and CDR2 are SEHNR and FQNEAQ (reference sequence). The CDR3 contains 13 residues. The CDR3 DNA reads TGTGCCAGCAGCTTTGCGGAACAAGAGACCCAGTACTTC. Amino acids: CASSFAEQETQYF.

The chain carries TRBV5-1 and TRBJ1-5; TRBD1 might be the D (5 bases). CDR3 length equals 16 residues. CDR1 is SGHRS and CDR2 is YFSETQ in the germline V gene. V dropped 5 bases and J dropped 5 bases, with 20 bases sitting between them. CDR3 loop: CASSPLTVGGDQPQHF. For the CDR3, the DNA is TGCGCCAGCAGTCCCCTTACAGTTGGGGGTGATCAGCCCCAGCATTTT.

The rearrangement links TRBV19 to TRBJ1-5, with D perhaps TRBD1 (6 bases). CDR3 length: 16 residues. V lost 5 bases, J lost 2 bases, and 16 bases lay in between. The V gene's germline CDR1 is LNHDA and CDR2 SQIVND (reference sequence). CDR3 sequence reads: CASSAGGHRGNQPQHF. The DNA of the CDR3 is TGTGCCAGTAGTGCCGGAGGGCACAGGGGCAATCAGCCCCAGCATTTT.

The chain carries TRBV5-1 and TRBJ2-5; 11 bases fit TRBD2. J gave up 0 bases and V 4 bases, and 2 bases lay outside the gene matches. Germline loops: CDR1 SGHRS, CDR2 YFSETQ. This CDR3 has 15 amino acids. CDR3 amino acids: CASSRGLADQETQYF. In DNA, the CDR3 is TGCGCCAGCAGCAGGGGACTAGCGGACCAAGAGACCCAGTACTTC.

The gene calls are TRBV5-1 and TRBJ1-5, with a tentative D call TRBD1 (5 bases). V lost 1 base and J lost 11, with 19 bases in between. This CDR3 is built from 15 residues. Germline values: CDR1 SGHRS, CDR2 YFSETQ. The CDR3 region is CASSLSWDRRAAQHF. The CDR3 bases are TGCGCCAGCAGCTTGTCATGGGACCGTCGGGCAGCCCAGCATTTT.

This clone was detected only once. The V call is TRBV15, the J call TRBJ2-7; 7 nucleotides match TRBD1. Looked up from germline, CDR1 is LNHNV and CDR2 is YYDKDF (reference sequence). With V trimmed by 1 base and J by 5 bases, 5 bases remained unmatched. The CDR3 loop spans 14 amino acids. The CDR3 DNA follows: TGTGCCACCAGCAGAGTAGGGGGCATCAACGAGCAGTACTTC. As protein: CATSRVGGINEQYF. Full variable domain (missing parts from reference TRBV15 and TRBJ2-7): DAMVIQNPRYQVTQFGKPVTLSCSQTLNHNVMYWYQQKSSQAPKLLFHYYDKDFNNEADTPDNFQSRRPNTSFCFLDIRSPGLGDTAMYLCATSRVGGINEQYFGPGTRLTVT.

The V and J genes are TRBV5-6 and TRBJ1-2, with TRBD1 as a possible D gene (5 bases). Germline CDR1 is SGHDT and CDR2 is YYEEEE. V was pared by 1 base and J by 2 bases, with 9 bases between. The CDR3 spans 14 residues. CDR3 sequence reads: CASSLFGGNYGYTF. For the CDR3, the DNA is TGTGCCAGCAGCTTGTTCGGGGGGAACTATGGCTACACCTTC.

The genes are TRBV5-1 and TRBJ2-2; TRBD2 matches at 10 bases. The CDR3 length is 16 residues. The V and J ends lost 0 bases and 5 bases, in that order; junction bases with no gene match: 4. Germline loops: CDR1 SGHRS, CDR2 YFSETQ. The CDR3 DNA follows: TGCGCCAGCAGCTTGGTGGTGACTAGCGGGACCGGGGAGCTGTTTTTT. Translation: CASSLVVTSGTGELFF.

The chain uses TRBV9 and TRBJ2-3; D tentatively reads TRBD1 or TRBD2 (8 bases each). Trimming shortened V by 4 bases and J by 3 bases, and 18 bases separated the two germline ends. The germline gives CDR1 SGDLS, CDR2 YYNGEE. This CDR3 spans 16 amino acids. The CDR3 sequence is CASSPGGGRTTDTQYF. The CDR3, as DNA: TGTGCCAGCAGCCCAGGGGGCGGGAGGACTACAGATACGCAGTATTTT.

Details on this clone: The same CDR3 arises from other DNA sequences in this sample as well. CDR3 DNA sequence: TGTGCCTGGAGCGTAAGGACAGGGGGCAATCAGCCCCAGCATTTT. Amino acid sequence: CAWSVRTGGNQPQHF. V is TRBV30 and J is TRBJ1-5; 9 nucleotides line up with TRBD1. The germline CDR1 and CDR2 sequences are GTSNPN and SVGIG (reference sequence). The CDR3 is 15 amino acids. The trim removed 3 bases at V and 2 bases at J, leaving 5 bases unmatched.

The gene calls are TRBV28 and TRBJ2-2, with D perhaps assigned TRBD1 or TRBD2 (6 bases each). CDR3 length: 17 residues. The V gene's germline CDR1 is MDHEN and CDR2 SYDVKM. The ends were cut back, 5 bases at V and 2 bases at J, with 18 bases in the middle. The CDR3 spells CASSRGMLRGNTGELFF. The CDR3 region has the DNA TGTGCCAGCAGTCGCGGGATGCTCAGGGGAAACACCGGGGAGCTGTTTTTT.

This chain links TRBV27 with TRBJ1-2, with D possibly being TRBD1 (6 bases). Trimming removed 5 bases from V and 5 bases from J, with 12 bases in between. Germline CDR1 MNHEY, CDR2 SMNVEV (reference sequence). The CDR3 spans 13 residues. The DNA of the CDR3 is TGTGCCAGCAGTGCGGACAGCCGGTATGGCTACACCTTC. Amino acid sequence: CASSADSRYGYTF.

The chain recombines TRBV10-3 with TRBJ2-3; D assignment may be TRBD1 or TRBD2 (5 bases each). Germline loops: CDR1 ENHRY, CDR2 SYGVKD. The CDR3 length is 18 residues. The V end was cut by 4 bases, the J end by 3 bases, with 23 bases between. The CDR3 spells CAISVGSVGTGITDTQYF. The CDR3 DNA sequence: TGTGCCATCAGTGTTGGGTCCGTCGGGACGGGAATAACAGATACGCAGTATTTT.

This chain joins TRBV5-6 and TRBJ2-1, with 7 bases aligning to TRBD1. CDR1 is SGHDT, CDR2 YYEEEE, per germline. The V gene end was trimmed by 4 bases and the J gene end by 4 bases; junction bases not matched to a gene: 5. CDR3 length: 14 amino acids. CDR3 DNA sequence: TGTGCCAGCAGCCAAGGACAGGTGTACAATGAGCAGTTCTTC. Its protein is CASSQGQVYNEQFF.

The chain combines TRBV5-8 with TRBJ2-2; tentatively, D is TRBD2 (6 bases). CDR3 length equals 17 residues. V gave up 0 bases and J gave up 5 bases, with 17 bases separating them. Germline assignment: CDR1 SGHTS and CDR2 YDEGEE. CDR3 DNA sequence: TGTGCCAGCAGCTTGGGTGATGCGGGATACCCGACCGGGGAGCTGTTTTTT. Translating it yields CASSLGDAGYPTGELFF.

The chain has TRBV30 and TRBJ2-3; 7 bases are a match to TRBD2. This CDR3 has 14 residues. CDR1 is GTSNPN and CDR2 is SVGIG in the germline V gene (reference sequence). V dropped 3 bases and J dropped 2; count of bases not matched to a gene: 5. In DNA, the CDR3 is TGTGCCTGGAGGGCTAGCGGAATCACAGATACGCAGTATTTT. Encoded protein: CAWRASGITDTQYF.

The chain uses TRBV9 and TRBJ2-3; D gene ambiguous. Germline CDR1 reads SGDLS; CDR2 reads YYNGEE. Trimming took off 0 bases at V and 1 base at J, with 9 bases between the two ends. The CDR3 length is 15 residues. This CDR3 is CASSVASLGTDTQYF. The DNA for the CDR3 is TGTGCCAGCAGCGTAGCTTCCCTAGGCACAGATACGCAGTATTTT.

V gene TRBV21-1 combines with J gene TRBJ2-3; TRBD2, the table's D call, lacks a check against the DNA. TRBV21-1 represents a pseudogene. The CDR3 runs 15 residues. The CDR3 region is CASSLGGGPGDTQYF. CDR3 DNA: TGTGCCAGCAGCTTGGGGGGAGGGCCAGGAGATACGCAGTATTTT.

The chain has TRBV18 and TRBJ2-2, with 10 bases aligning to TRBD1. The junction had 4 bases not matched to a gene; V was cut back by 1 base and J by 5 bases. The CDR3 sequence is 16 residues long. Germline CDR1 is KGHSH and CDR2 is LQKENI. CDR3 in DNA: TGTGCCAGCTCACCACTCTCGGGACAGGGGACCGGGGAGCTGTTTTTT. Its translation is CASSPLSGQGTGELFF.

The chain joins TRBV27 to TRBJ2-2; D is possibly TRBD1 or TRBD2 (5 bases each). The CDR3 is 15 amino acids. V was clipped by 6 bases and J by 5 bases, with 16 bases between them. From germline, CDR1 is MNHEY and CDR2 SMNVEV (reference sequence). This CDR3 is CASRANLGETGELFF. The CDR3 DNA reads TGTGCCAGCAGAGCGAATTTGGGGGAAACCGGGGAGCTGTTTTTT.